Listed below are T cell receptor beta chains from one sample, sequenced in a study of blood T cells in healthy people across ages. MiXCR was run by TCRdb on the 5' RACE reads, yielding one entry per CDR3 protein. The sample yields 650,000 or so distinct CDR3 sequences, over 40% seen once. Sequencing was performed on blood. The receptor source for this set is a woman at least 80 years old in good health. Both conserved end residues are part of each CDR3. D genes are given only for firm matches. Rows may omit the clone size; those that give it use once, few, many or a size class.

J gene: TRBJ2-1
clone size: few
D gene: NA
V gene: TRBV7-9
CDR3 protein: CASSLLTTADRFF
CDR3 DNA: TGTGCCAGCAGCTTATTAACTACGGCAGATCGGTTCTTC

J gene: TRBJ2-7
clone size: NA
D gene: TRBD2
V gene: TRBV6-5
CDR3 protein: CASRRLAGGDYEQYF
CDR3 DNA: TGTGCCAGCCGGAGACTAGCGGGGGGGGACTACGAGCAGTACTTC

J gene: TRBJ2-7
clone size: few
D gene: NA
V gene: TRBV12-3/TRBV12-4
CDR3 protein: CASSNHPGRVRGKQYF
CDR3 DNA: TGTGCCAGCAGCAATCACCCGGGCAGGGTGAGGGGCAAGCAGTACTTC

J gene: TRBJ2-7
clone size: NA
D gene: NA
V gene: TRBV7-9
CDR3 protein: CATDGVRVVEQYF
CDR3 DNA: TGTGCCACTGATGGCGTTCGTGTAGTCGAGCAGTACTTC

J gene: TRBJ2-7
clone size: few
D gene: NA
V gene: TRBV6-5
CDR3 protein: CASSYAFGAYEQYF
CDR3 DNA: TGTGCCAGCAGTTACGCGTTCGGAGCCTACGAGCAGTACTTC

J gene: TRBJ2-7
clone size: NA
D gene: TRBD1
V gene: TRBV10-3
CDR3 protein: CAIRRTGSSYEQYF
CDR3 DNA: TGTGCCATCAGACGGACAGGGAGCTCCTACGAGCAGTACTTC

J gene: TRBJ2-3
clone size: NA
D gene: NA
V gene: TRBV20-1
CDR3 protein: CSARELVGANTQYF
CDR3 DNA: TGCAGTGCTAGAGAGCTCGTCGGGGCGAATACGCAGTATTTT

J gene: TRBJ2-6
clone size: NA
D gene: NA
V gene: TRBV9
CDR3 protein: CASSVESGTGANVLTF
CDR3 DNA: TGTGCCAGCAGCGTAGAATCTGGGACTGGGGCCAACGTCCTGACTTTC

J gene: TRBJ2-3
clone size: NA
D gene: TRBD1
V gene: TRBV7-3
CDR3 protein: CASSQQGGLTDTQYF
CDR3 DNA: TGTGCCAGCAGCCAACAGGGGGGCCTCACAGATACGCAGTATTTT

J gene: TRBJ1-1
clone size: NA
D gene: NA
V gene: TRBV6-6
CDR3 protein: CASTETTEAFF
CDR3 DNA: TGTGCCAGCACCGAGACCACTGAAGCTTTCTTT

J gene: TRBJ2-3
clone size: many
D gene: TRBD1
V gene: TRBV12-3/TRBV12-4
CDR3 protein: CASSLRTGGWDTQYF
CDR3 DNA: TGTGCCAGCAGTTTAAGGACAGGGGGTTGGGATACGCAGTATTTT

J gene: TRBJ2-1
clone size: once
D gene: TRBD2
V gene: TRBV10-3
CDR3 protein: CAISEFGSGIGYNEQFF
CDR3 DNA: TGTGCCATCAGTGAGTTCGGTAGCGGGATAGGCTACAATGAGCAGTTCTTC

J gene: TRBJ1-2
clone size: NA
D gene: NA
V gene: TRBV12-3/TRBV12-4
CDR3 protein: CASSLGPEANYGYTF
CDR3 DNA: TGTGCCAGCAGTTTAGGTCCCGAAGCTAACTATGGCTACACCTTC

J gene: TRBJ1-1
clone size: NA
D gene: NA
V gene: TRBV20-1
CDR3 protein: CSARNPGTPNTEAFF
CDR3 DNA: TGCAGTGCTAGGAATCCAGGTACCCCGAACACTGAAGCTTTCTTT

J gene: TRBJ2-5
clone size: NA
D gene: NA
V gene: TRBV25-1
CDR3 protein: CASSELKGGDQETQYF
CDR3 DNA: TGTGCCAGCAGTGAATTAAAAGGTGGAGACCAAGAGACCCAGTACTTC

J gene: TRBJ1-2
clone size: NA
D gene: TRBD1
V gene: TRBV6-5
CDR3 protein: CASSKGRQGVVGYTF
CDR3 DNA: TGTGCCAGCAGTAAGGGACGACAGGGGGTTGTTGGCTACACCTTC

J gene: TRBJ2-3
clone size: NA
D gene: NA
V gene: TRBV5-1
CDR3 protein: CASSPPLSDTRYF
CDR3 DNA: TGCGCCAGCAGCCCTCCCCTGTCAGATACGCGGTATTTT